The rows below give T cell receptor beta chains drawn from one sample of a study of CD8 T cells in Susac syndrome. TCRdb redid the calling of the immunoSEQ multiplex PCR reads with MiXCR, one entry per CDR3 protein. This table holds about 130,000 distinct CDR3 sequences, approximately 95% found once. Sequencing was carried out using CD8+ T cells from PBMCs. Receptors originate from a human donor with Susac syndrome. Both conserved end residues are trimmed from each CDR3. The D gene is left open where the match is weak. Rows give clone size only sometimes, using once, few, many, or a class for an expanded clone.

V,length,size,J,D,CDR3
TRBV4-1,15,.,TRBJ2-1,TRBD2,ATAEGLAGTFYYEQF
TRBV29-1,10,.,TRBJ2-7,TRBD1,SVGGRAYEQY
TRBV9,11,once,TRBJ2-2,.,ASMTGPTGELF
TRBV7-7,11,.,TRBJ2-1,.,ASSSYGVNEQF
TRBV2,12,.,TRBJ2-1,TRBD1,ASEGTGAYNEQF
TRBV30,16,.,TRBJ2-7,.,AWSVRWGGKGKSYEQY
TRBV6-1,15,.,TRBJ1-4,TRBD1,ASSPFSDRVTNEKLF
TRBV29-1,11,.,TRBJ2-1,TRBD1,SVSRGQGTEQF
TRBV29-1,12,.,TRBJ2-1,.,SVDGGRSYNEQF
TRBV12-3/TRBV12-4,12,.,TRBJ1-4,.,ASSLREGGEKLF
TRBV19,12,.,TRBJ2-3,.,ASSPGASTDTQY
TRBV29-1,10,once,TRBJ1-1,.,SVGGDFTEAF
TRBV3-1,12,.,TRBJ2-5,.,ASSQETDQETQY
TRBV28,13,.,TRBJ2-1,.,ASTIGGGRSNEQF
TRBV28,12,.,TRBJ2-1,.,ASSSLTDRVEQF
TRBV29-1,12,.,TRBJ2-1,.,SVEASTLYNEQF
TRBV12-3/TRBV12-4,10,.,TRBJ2-3,TRBD1,ASSDRADTQY
TRBV30,12,once,TRBJ2-1,.,AWTRGGSYNEQF
TRBV10-2,9,.,TRBJ2-1,.,ASSEISEQF
TRBV7-2,11,.,TRBJ2-7,.,ASSRDISYEQY
TRBV27,13,.,TRBJ2-1,TRBD2,ASRGGLVGYNEQF
TRBV9,8,few,TRBJ1-2,.,ASSGGGYT
TRBV20-1,14,.,TRBJ2-5,TRBD1,SARPTGAVTQETQY
TRBV11-3,10,.,TRBJ2-7,.,ASSPEPREQY
TRBV20-1,14,.,TRBJ2-3,.,SARRQGGLYTDTQY
TRBV4-1,10,.,TRBJ1-1,.,ASSALNTEAF
TRBV4-1,12,.,TRBJ2-7,TRBD1,ASSQEDRAYEQY
TRBV29-1,10,once,TRBJ1-4,.,SVTAFNEKLF
TRBV29-1,10,.,TRBJ2-7,.,SVTGFSYEQY
TRBV20-1,11,.,TRBJ2-7,TRBD1,SASTGESYEQY
TRBV2,11,once,TRBJ2-7,.,ASSDPDIYEQY
TRBV6-1,12,.,TRBJ1-3,.,ASSDDKAGNTIY
TRBV28,15,.,TRBJ2-5,TRBD1,ASRPVFEDRGKWTQY
TRBV3-1,13,.,TRBJ2-7,TRBD1,ASSSRDRNSYEQY
TRBV9,12,.,TRBJ2-5,.,ASSVGGSEKTQY
TRBV14,14,.,TRBJ2-3,TRBD2,ASSSRGAGEMDTQY
TRBV30,16,.,TRBJ2-1,TRBD2,AWVGYTGYSGSYGEQF
TRBV5-6,10,.,TRBJ1-2,.,ASSLGRSQGT
TRBV7-6,12,.,TRBJ2-7,TRBD2,ASSPGRAGYEQY
TRBV3-1,9,.,TRBJ2-1,.,ASSQLHEQF
TRBV30,11,.,TRBJ2-7,.,AWSPTDTYEQY
TRBV12-3/TRBV12-4,13,.,TRBJ2-3,.,ASSQNGASTDTQY
TRBV6-1,15,.,TRBJ2-1,TRBD2,ASSPTTSGTGFHWQF
TRBV4-1,20,.,TRBJ2-7,.,ASARPRKPSILAYKAVYEQY
TRBV24-1,13,.,TRBJ2-7,TRBD2,ATSDGGATVYEQY
TRBV4-1,14,.,TRBJ2-7,.,ASSQEDSGSRNEQY
TRBV30,14,.,TRBJ1-5,.,AWSVPGVSVTSPQH
TRBV2,8,.,TRBJ1-1,.,ASRDTEAF
TRBV6-6,13,.,TRBJ2-7,.,ASSPFGGSTYEQY
TRBV19,11,.,TRBJ1-2,.,ASSIGAGDGYT
TRBV9,12,.,TRBJ2-1,TRBD2,ASSVAGAYNEQF
TRBV7-8,14,once,TRBJ2-5,.,ASSLVYRTAQETQY
TRBV27,12,.,TRBJ2-7,.,ASSPPDSSHEQY
TRBV12-3/TRBV12-4,9,.,TRBJ2-1,.,ASSWGTEQF
TRBV20-1,9,.,TRBJ2-1,.,SARHGNEQF
TRBV27,14,.,TRBJ1-1,.,ASRRPFGTTNTEAF
TRBV7-2,14,.,TRBJ2-3,.,ASSLGSTMATDTQY